Presented here are 16 T cell receptor beta chains from one specimen sequenced in a study of human T cells and chemical hapten exposure. TCRdb redid the calling of the RACE reads with MiXCR, one entry per CDR3 protein. The sample contains 120,000 to 150,000 distinct CDR3 sequences, about 10% of which appear only once. The time point denotes: patch test 2, 6 weeks after DPC sensitization. Described treatment: therapeutic diphenylcyclopropenone sensitization with weekly scalp DPC. The sequencing here drew on whole blood, taken in connection with sensitization to the hapten diphenylcyclopropenone (DPC). The receptor source for this set is a woman between 45 and 60 years old with alopecia areata. Some clones in this sample may be carry-over from other donors' samples.

This clonotype was seen ten or more times. V and J are TRBV7-2 and TRBJ1-4; D is unresolved. Trimming took 5 bases from V and 10 from J, leaving 8 bases between them. The CDR3 sequence is 11 residues long. Germline loops: CDR1 SGHTA, CDR2 FQGNSA. In DNA form, the CDR3 reads TGTGCCAGCAGCAAAGATGGAAAACTGTTTTTT. Translation: CASSKDGKLFF.

The sample holds a few counts of this clonotype. The chain combines TRBV19 with TRBJ2-7, with 9 bases aligning to TRBD2. The CDR3 contains 15 residues. V was clipped by 5 bases and J by 0 bases; unmatched bases: 5. Germline V gene sequence: CDR1 LNHDA, CDR2 SQIVND (reference sequence). The CDR3 loop reads CASSWLAGSSYEQYF. CDR3 coding DNA: TGTGCCAGTAGTTGGCTAGCGGGGAGCTCCTACGAGCAGTACTTC.

This clonotype was seen repeatedly, ten times or more. The J gene is TRBJ2-2, the V gene TRBV18; D remains unclear. The CDR3 runs 17 residues. CDR1 KGHSH and CDR2 LQKENI come from the germline V gene. The V end was cut by 3 bases, the J end by 0 bases, with 14 bases between. Here the CDR3 DNA reads TGTGCCAGCTCACCTGTAGGTGCGCAAACGAACACCGGGGAGCTGTTTTTT. Translation gives CASSPVGAQTNTGELFF. The full variable domain, completed using reference TRBV18 and TRBJ2-2, is NAGVMQNPRHLVRRRGQEARLRCSPMKGHSHVYWYRQLPEEGLKFMVYLQKENIIDESGMPKERFSAEFPKEGPSILRIQQVVRGDSAAYFCASSPVGAQTNTGELFFGEGSRLTVL.

In this sample, this clonotype turned up a few times. The chain is built from TRBV27 and TRBJ2-1; the D gene is possibly TRBD1 (5 bases). Germline CDR1 MNHEY, CDR2 SMNVEV (reference sequence). The CDR3 runs to 15 residues. V was clipped by 3 bases and J by 8 bases, with 17 bases between them. The CDR3 coding sequence is TGTGCCAGCAGTTTGGGGCCCCTTTTCGCGGATGAGCAGTTCTTC. It specifies CASSLGPLFADEQFF.

This clonotype was seen repeatedly, ten times or more. The chain carries TRBV18 and TRBJ2-3; D not resolved. Per the germline V gene, CDR1 is KGHSH and CDR2 is LQKENI. Trimming removed 8 bases from V and 3 bases from J, with 9 bases in between. CDR3 length: 12 amino acids. CDR3 protein: CASSPGTDTQYF. The CDR3 nucleotides are TGTGCCAGCAGTCCCGGGACAGATACGCAGTATTTT.

This clonotype occurred many times. The chain links TRBV7-2 to TRBJ1-5; D is uncertain. CDR3 length: 12 amino acids. V dropped 6 bases and J dropped 7 bases, with 10 bases sitting between them. The germline CDR1 and CDR2 sequences are SGHTA and FQGNSA. This CDR3 reads CASSLLSQPQHF. DNA of the CDR3: TGTGCCAGCAGTCTCCTCAGCCAGCCCCAGCATTTT. Using reference TRBV7-2 and TRBJ1-5 for the parts outside the CDR3, the full variable domain is GAGVSQSPSNKVTEKGKDVELRCDPISGHTALYWYRQSLGQGLEFLIYFQGNSAPDKSGLPSDRFSAERTGGSVSTLTIQRTQQEDSAVYLCASSLLSQPQHFGDGTRLSIL.

The J gene is TRBJ1-1, the V gene TRBV7-9; 8 nucleotides match TRBD1. This CDR3 comprises 15 residues. V was pared by 5 bases and J by 4 bases, with 9 bases of the junction left unmatched. Germline-derived CDR1 and CDR2 are SEHNR and FQNEAQ (reference sequence). The CDR3 nucleotides read TGTGCCAGCAGCCCAGACAGGGGTCGGGGCACTGAAGCTTTCTTT. Encoded protein: CASSPDRGRGTEAFF.

The chain recombines TRBV10-2 with TRBJ2-7; no reliable D call. V was cut by 6 bases and J by 3 bases, with 9 bases left in between. The CDR3 has 12 amino acids. From germline, CDR1 is WSHSY and CDR2 SAAADI. CDR3 sequence: CASSPNSYEQYF. The DNA for the CDR3 is TGCGCCAGCAGCCCGAACAGCTACGAGCAGTACTTC.

This clonotype showed up many times. The rearrangement uses TRBV6-1 and TRBJ1-1; possible D gene TRBD1, 5 bases. Germline V lookup: CDR1 MNHNS, CDR2 SASEGT. CDR3 length equals 12 residues. V gave up 7 bases and J gave up 1 base, with 7 bases separating them. CDR3 nucleotide sequence: TGTGCCAGCATGGGGGGGAACACTGAAGCTTTCTTT. The encoded protein is CASMGGNTEAFF.

This clonotype showed up just a few times. The chain uses TRBV12-3 or TRBV12-4 and TRBJ1-5; D might be TRBD1 (6 bases). The CDR3 spans 14 residues. The ends were cut back, 6 bases at V and 4 bases at J, with 13 bases in the middle. CDR3 sequence (DNA): TGTGCCAGCAGCCATACAGGGACTAATCAGCCCCAGCATTTT. Translated, it gives CASSHTGTNQPQHF.

The rearrangement links TRBV28 to TRBJ1-5; perhaps TRBD1 as D (5 bases). CDR1 and CDR2 (germline): MDHEN, SYDVKM. Trimming cost V 6 bases and J 7 bases, with 16 bases left between them. The CDR3 has 14 amino acids. CDR3 DNA: TGTGCCAGCAGCCCCTTGGCAGGGATACAGCCCCAGCATTTT. Its translation: CASSPLAGIQPQHF.

This clonotype was counted many times. V gene TRBV27 combines with J gene TRBJ2-7; 10 bases are shared with TRBD2. The CDR3 runs to 16 residues. After removal of 1 base from V and 6 bases from J, the junction contained 9 bases not matched to a gene. From germline, CDR1 is MNHEY and CDR2 SMNVEV (reference sequence). CDR3 protein: CASSLLPSGGVSEQYF. The CDR3 DNA sequence: TGTGCCAGCAGTTTATTGCCTAGCGGGGGAGTAAGCGAGCAGTACTTC.

There are many counts of this clonotype. This chain connects TRBV11-1 to TRBJ2-1; 13 nucleotides line up with TRBD2. After removal of 5 bases from V and 9 bases from J, the junction contained 7 bases not matched to a gene. The CDR3 runs 15 residues. The germline CDR1 and CDR2 sequences are SGHAT and FQDESV (reference sequence). CDR3 nucleotides: TGTGCCAGCAGCACGGGACTAGCGGGGAGGGGTGAGCAGTTCTTC. Translation gives CASSTGLAGRGEQFF.

This clonotype was found a few times. CDR3 sequence (DNA): TGTGCCAGCAGCTTAGCGTCGGTAGCGCTTCCCTACGAGCAGTACTTC. This translates into CASSLASVALPYEQYF. This chain connects TRBV7-2 to TRBJ2-7, with a weak D call TRBD2 (5 bases). Germline-derived CDR1 and CDR2 are SGHTA and FQGNSA. The CDR3 extends over 16 amino acids. Trimming took off 0 bases at V and 2 bases at J, with 14 bases between the two ends.

This clonotype was counted a few times. This sequence joins TRBV7-2 and TRBJ1-5; D remains ambiguous. V lost 5 bases and J 5 bases, leaving 10 bases between the germline ends. The germline V gene has CDR1 SGHTA and CDR2 FQGNSA. The CDR3 extends over 13 amino acids. The DNA of the CDR3 is TGTGCCAGCAGCGAAACAAGGTATCAGCCCCAGCATTTT. Protein product: CASSETRYQPQHF. The variable domain in full, completed from reference TRBV7-2 and TRBJ1-5, reads GAGVSQSPSNKVTEKGKDVELRCDPISGHTALYWYRQSLGQGLEFLIYFQGNSAPDKSGLPSDRFSAERTGGSVSTLTIQRTQQEDSAVYLCASSETRYQPQHFGDGTRLSIL.

The chain has TRBV12-3 or TRBV12-4 and TRBJ2-2; no definite D call. Trimming took off 2 bases at V and 7 bases at J, with 11 bases between the two ends. The CDR3 is made up of 14 amino acids. CDR3 nucleotide sequence: TGTGCCAGCAGTTTATCGGATGGGCGCGGGGAGCTGTTTTTT. Translating gives CASSLSDGRGELFF.